This T cell receptor (beta chain) was observed in a study of cytomegalovirus exposure and HLA in healthy donors. The PCR had 60 Vbeta and 13 Jbeta primers. TCRdb's copy holds only in-frame clones and misses some; the assay was immunoSEQ multiplex PCR. The table includes approximately 120,000 clones, 70% to 80% detected once. This clone was observed a few times. As yet, its antigen is unknown. Study results and caveats: Most subjects' HLA-A and HLA-B alleles were reportedly predicted from TCR beta sequences.

CDR1 is MNHEY and CDR2 is SVGAGI in the germline V gene. The V and J ends lost 2 bases and 4 bases, in that order; junction bases with no gene match: 5. This CDR3 contains 16 residues. The sample consisted of PBMCs. The rearrangement joins TRBV6-5 to TRBJ2-3, with 11 bases fitting TRBD2. The clonotype comes from a man between 50 and 59 years old in good health and CMV-seronegative. The CDR3 loop is CASSYGLAGGADTQYF. DNA of the CDR3: TGTGCCAGCAGTTACGGTCTAGCGGGGGGAGCAGATACGCAGTATTTT.